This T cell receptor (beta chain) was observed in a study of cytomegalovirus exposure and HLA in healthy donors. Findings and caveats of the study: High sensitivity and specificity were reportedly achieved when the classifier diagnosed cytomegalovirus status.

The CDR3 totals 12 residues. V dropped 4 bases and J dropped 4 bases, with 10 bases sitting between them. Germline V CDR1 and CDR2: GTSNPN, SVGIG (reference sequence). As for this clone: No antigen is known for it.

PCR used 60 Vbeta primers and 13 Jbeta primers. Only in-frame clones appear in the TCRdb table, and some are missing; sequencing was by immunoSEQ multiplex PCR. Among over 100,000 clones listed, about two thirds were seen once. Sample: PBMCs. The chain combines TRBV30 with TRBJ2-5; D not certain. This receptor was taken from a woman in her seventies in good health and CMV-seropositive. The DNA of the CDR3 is TGTGCCTGGAACTCTGTTGGAGAGACCCAGTACTTC. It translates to CAWNSVGETQYF.